This is a list of T cell receptor beta chains from one sample in a study of cytomegalovirus exposure and HLA in healthy donors. Some clones are missing from TCRdb's copy, which holds only in-frame ones; the method was immunoSEQ multiplex PCR. The sample includes fewer than 200,000 clones, less than 85% seen only once; the top ten take about a sixth. Sequencing used PBMCs. These TCRs come from a man aged 18-30 years in good health and CMV-seropositive. The CDR3 runs from the conserved cysteine through the conserved F or W. The order of the fields is J gene, clone size, V gene, D gene, CDR3 protein, CDR3 DNA. The D gene is left open where the match is weak. Size is omitted from some rows. Given values are once, few, many or a class for expanded clones.

J: TRBJ1-4; size: -; V: TRBV2; D: -; CDR3: CASSGRRGLFF; DNA: TGTGCCAGCAGTGGCAGACGGGGACTGTTTTTT
J: TRBJ2-6; size: -; V: TRBV27; D: -; CDR3: CASSLRGANVLTF; DNA: TGTGCCAGCAGCCTTCGGGGGGCCAACGTCCTGACTTTC
J: TRBJ1-2; size: -; V: TRBV15; D: TRBD1; CDR3: CATSTGTAARGGYTF; DNA: TGTGCCACCAGCACCGGGACAGCGGCCAGGGGTGGCTACACCTTC
J: TRBJ1-2; size: -; V: TRBV27; D: -; CDR3: CASSLYRESGYTF; DNA: TGTGCCAGCAGTTTATACAGGGAGAGTGGCTACACCTTC
J: TRBJ2-1; size: -; V: TRBV19; D: TRBD2; CDR3: CASSIGLAGVLNEQFF; DNA: TGTGCCAGTAGTATTGGACTAGCGGGAGTGCTCAATGAGCAGTTCTTC
J: TRBJ2-1; size: once; V: TRBV19; D: TRBD1; CDR3: CASSIQGQRTYNEQFF; DNA: TGTGCCAGTAGTATCCAGGGACAGAGGACTTACAATGAGCAGTTCTTC
J: TRBJ1-5; size: few; V: TRBV28; D: -; CDR3: CASDAGEPQHF; DNA: TGTGCCAGCGATGCCGGGGAGCCCCAGCATTTT
J: TRBJ1-5; size: -; V: TRBV28; D: TRBD1; CDR3: CASSKPGQPLYSNQPQHF; DNA: TGTGCCAGCAGTAAGCCGGGACAGCCGCTCTATAGCAATCAGCCCCAGCATTTT
J: TRBJ2-3; size: -; V: TRBV11-2; D: TRBD2; CDR3: CASSFGGADTQYF; DNA: TGTGCCAGCAGCTTCGGGGGGGCAGATACGCAGTATTTT
J: TRBJ2-7; size: few; V: TRBV18; D: -; CDR3: CASSPSTGSTYEQYF; DNA: TGTGCCAGCTCACCCTCTACAGGATCAACCTACGAGCAGTACTTC
J: TRBJ2-2; size: -; V: TRBV6-1; D: -; CDR3: CASSGTGELFF; DNA: TGTGCCAGCAGCGGGACTGGGGAGCTGTTTTTT
J: TRBJ1-5; size: once; V: TRBV28; D: TRBD1; CDR3: CASSWTGGAQPQHF; DNA: TGTGCCAGCAGTTGGACAGGGGGCGCTCAGCCCCAGCATTTT
J: TRBJ1-5; size: -; V: TRBV28; D: TRBD1; CDR3: CASSSTGGNQPQHF; DNA: TGTGCCAGCAGTTCGACAGGGGGAAATCAGCCCCAGCATTTT
J: TRBJ2-7; size: few; V: TRBV6-1; D: -; CDR3: CASMTDTEQYF; DNA: TGTGCCAGCATGACGGACACCGAGCAGTACTTC
J: TRBJ1-1; size: -; V: TRBV4-1; D: -; CDR3: CASSQDGGVGTEAFF; DNA: TGCGCCAGCAGCCAAGATGGCGGGGTTGGGACTGAAGCTTTCTTT
J: TRBJ1-5; size: -; V: TRBV6-5; D: TRBD1; CDR3: CASSYSGQGDQPQHF; DNA: TGTGCCAGCAGTTACTCGGGACAGGGGGATCAGCCCCAGCATTTT
J: TRBJ2-7; size: -; V: TRBV5-1; D: -; CDR3: CASTAPDSYEQYF; DNA: TGCGCCAGCACCGCCCCGGACAGCTACGAGCAGTACTTC
J: TRBJ1-1; size: -; V: TRBV27; D: TRBD1; CDR3: CASSRQGSTEAFF; DNA: TGTGCCAGCAGTCGACAGGGGTCCACTGAAGCTTTCTTT
J: TRBJ2-4; size: -; V: TRBV7-2; D: -; CDR3: CASSFEFSGIAKNIQYF; DNA: TGTGCCAGCAGCTTTGAATTTTCGGGTATTGCCAAAAACATTCAGTACTTC
J: TRBJ2-5; size: -; V: TRBV5-6; D: TRBD1; CDR3: CASSANRGETQYF; DNA: TGTGCCAGCAGCGCGAACAGGGGAGAGACCCAGTACTTC
J: TRBJ2-1; size: -; V: TRBV28; D: -; CDR3: CASSRGFNEQFF; DNA: TGTGCCAGCAGTAGGGGTTTCAATGAGCAGTTCTTC
J: TRBJ1-2; size: -; V: TRBV30; D: -; CDR3: CAYSTGTNYGYTF; DNA: TGTGCCTATTCGACTGGTACTAACTATGGCTACACCTTC
J: TRBJ1-1; size: -; V: TRBV7-6; D: -; CDR3: CASSSEDKEAFF; DNA: TGTGCCAGCAGCTCCGAGGATAAGGAAGCTTTCTTT